A single sample is the source of the 28 T cell receptor beta chains below, sequenced in a study of T cells after yellow fever vaccination. One entry per CDR3 protein results from TCRdb running MiXCR on the 5' RACE reads. The profile shows hundreds of thousands of distinct CDR3 sequences, about 8.7% of them singletons. This specimen was PBMCs, taken on the day of the first yellow fever vaccination. These receptors were collected from a man aged 18-30 years who received the YFV17D yellow fever vaccine.

This clonotype occurred a few times. The chain is built from TRBV29-1 and TRBJ1-1, with a tentative D call TRBD1 (6 bases). The ends were cut back, 8 bases at V and 4 bases at J, with 14 bases in the middle. Germline CDR1 SQVTM, CDR2 ANQGSEA. There are 12 residues in the CDR3. The CDR3 DNA follows: TGCAGCAGCCACAGGGTCTCCACTGAAGCTTTCTTT. Amino acid sequence: CSSHRVSTEAFF.

This clonotype was seen more than once but under ten times. The chain has TRBV7-9 and TRBJ2-3; D gene unclear. The ends were cut back, 1 base at V and 2 bases at J, with 13 bases in the middle. This CDR3 is built from 16 residues. Germline V lookup: CDR1 SEHNR, CDR2 FQNEAQ (reference sequence). The CDR3 is CASSLETSAITDTQYF. DNA for the CDR3: TGTGCCAGCAGCTTAGAGACCAGCGCGATCACAGATACGCAGTATTTT.

This clonotype appeared a few times. The CDR3 spells CASSSPESNTEAFF. The CDR3 coding sequence is TGTGCCAGCAGCTCACCGGAATCGAACACTGAAGCTTTCTTT. This chain links TRBV9 with TRBJ1-1; D is unresolved. CDR1 is SGDLS, CDR2 YYNGEE, per germline. The CDR3 loop spans 14 amino acids. Trimming removed 4 bases from V and 1 base from J, with 11 bases in between.

This clonotype appeared a few times. The chain links TRBV12-3 or TRBV12-4 to TRBJ1-5; 8 bases align to TRBD1. The ends lost 6 bases at V and 7 bases at J; junction bases unmatched: 5. This CDR3 is built from 13 residues. CDR3: CASSTDRGQPQHF. In DNA, the CDR3 is TGTGCCAGCAGCACAGACAGGGGCCAGCCCCAGCATTTT.

This clonotype was counted many times. V usage is TRBV7-2 and J usage is TRBJ1-1, with D possibly TRBD1 on 5 matching bases. Germline V gives CDR1 SGHTA, CDR2 FQGNSA. Trimming left V 4 bases short and J 4 bases short, with 19 bases between. The length of the CDR3 is 16 residues. The CDR3 nucleotides read TGTGCCAGCAGCTATGACGGACGGGGGAGCGGCACTGAAGCTTTCTTT. This sequence encodes CASSYDGRGSGTEAFF. Full variable domain (rest looked up from reference TRBV7-2 and TRBJ1-1): GAGVSQSPSNKVTEKGKDVELRCDPISGHTALYWYRQSLGQGLEFLIYFQGNSAPDKSGLPSDRFSAERTGGSVSTLTIQRTQQEDSAVYLCASSYDGRGSGTEAFFGQGTRLTVV.

This clonotype came up a few times. The genes are TRBV27 and TRBJ1-1; no firm D call. CDR3 length: 13 amino acids. Per the germline V gene, CDR1 is MNHEY and CDR2 is SMNVEV (reference sequence). V was trimmed by 6 bases and J by 0 bases, leaving 8 bases between them. CDR3 residues: CASRVALNTEAFF. CDR3 nucleotides: TGTGCCAGCAGGGTCGCTCTGAACACTGAAGCTTTCTTT.

The gene calls are TRBV5-1 and TRBJ2-1; D may match TRBD1 or TRBD2 (5 bases each). CDR1 and CDR2 from the germline V gene are SGHRS and YFSETQ. V was trimmed by 3 bases and J by 0 bases, leaving 13 bases between them. The CDR3 runs to 16 residues. This CDR3 reads CASSWGSGSSYNEQFF. As DNA, the CDR3 is TGCGCCAGCAGCTGGGGGTCAGGGAGCTCCTACAATGAGCAGTTCTTC.

V gene TRBV12-3 or TRBV12-4 combines with J gene TRBJ1-6; D unresolved. V lost 5 bases to trimming and J lost 0 bases, with 11 bases between them. The CDR3 extends over 16 amino acids. The CDR3 reads CASSPSTSSYNSPLHF. The CDR3 DNA sequence: TGTGCCAGCAGTCCTTCAACGAGCTCCTATAATTCACCCCTCCACTTT.

This clonotype was counted many times. The rearrangement joins TRBV11-1 to TRBJ2-2, with 11 bases that match TRBD2. Trimming removed 5 bases from V and 5 bases from J; junction bases left unmatched: 4. CDR3 length: 15 amino acids. Germline V CDR1 and CDR2: SGHAT, FQDESV (reference sequence). The CDR3 region is CASSLRTSGTGELFF. Written as DNA, the CDR3 is TGTGCCAGCAGCCTCCGGACTAGCGGGACCGGGGAGCTGTTTTTT.

This clonotype was found a few times. The gene calls are TRBV11-1 and TRBJ2-2; 7 positions agree with TRBD1. The CDR3 runs to 20 residues. With V trimmed by 5 bases and J by 0 bases, 18 bases remained unmatched. Germline lookup yields CDR1 SGHAT and CDR2 FQDESV (reference sequence). The chain's CDR3 is CASSPTRGGAGAANTGELFF. CDR3 DNA: TGTGCCAGCAGCCCCACCAGAGGGGGCGCGGGCGCCGCGAACACCGGGGAGCTGTTTTTT.

The genes are TRBV6-5 and TRBJ1-3, with a weak D call TRBD1 (6 bases). Germline V gene lookup returns CDR1 MNHEY and CDR2 SVGAGI. This CDR3 region has 18 residues. Trimming took off 2 bases at V and 0 bases at J, with 17 bases between the two ends. The CDR3 reads CASSYASAGAHSGNTIYF. DNA of the CDR3: TGTGCCAGCAGTTACGCGTCGGCAGGGGCCCACTCTGGAAACACCATATATTTT.

This clonotype was counted only a few times. The chain has TRBV20-1 and TRBJ2-1, with D perhaps TRBD2 (7 bases). The germline V gene encodes CDR1 DFQATT and CDR2 SNEGSKA (reference sequence). V was shortened by 3 bases and J by 6 bases, with 15 bases between the two germline ends. This CDR3 is built from 14 residues. This CDR3 reads CSASQRGGPNEQFF. As DNA, the CDR3 is TGCAGTGCTAGCCAGAGGGGGGGCCCCAATGAGCAGTTCTTC.

The chain links TRBV10-2 to TRBJ2-7; no firm D call. CDR1 and CDR2 from the germline V gene are WSHSY and SAAADI. CDR3 length equals 12 residues. V dropped 4 bases and J dropped 7 bases, with 11 bases sitting between them. For the CDR3, the DNA is TGCGCCAGCAGTGGTAGCTATGCTGAGCAGTACGTC. This gives the protein CASSGSYAEQYV.

The genes are TRBV7-6 and TRBJ2-3; no firm D call. Trimming removed 1 base from V and 2 bases from J, with 10 bases in between. The germline CDR1 and CDR2 sequences are SGHVS and FNYEAQ. The CDR3 sequence is 15 residues long. The CDR3 DNA reads as TGTGCCAGCAGCTTAGGCCCGAGGAACACAGATACGCAGTATTTT. Its translation: CASSLGPRNTDTQYF.

The V and J genes are TRBV20-1 and TRBJ2-2; TRBD2 might be the D (6 bases). Germline assignment: CDR1 DFQATT and CDR2 SNEGSKA (reference sequence). This CDR3 has 16 residues. Trimming left V 0 bases short and J 4 bases short, with 15 bases between. The CDR3 sequence: CSAREARGGLTGELFF. The CDR3 DNA reads TGCAGTGCTAGAGAGGCTAGGGGAGGACTCACCGGGGAGCTGTTTTTT.

In its sample, this clonotype was seen a few times. The rearrangement uses TRBV5-5 and TRBJ2-3; D possibly corresponds to TRBD2 (7 bases). The CDR3 spans 16 residues. With 3 bases removed from V and 2 bases from J, the gap between germline ends came to 16 bases. Per the germline V gene, CDR1 is SGHKS and CDR2 is YYEKEE (reference sequence). DNA for the CDR3: TGTGCCAGCAGCTCCAGGGGAGGGGACCCCACAGATACGCAGTATTTT. Translated: CASSSRGGDPTDTQYF.

This clonotype was seen a handful of times. The chain recombines TRBV9 with TRBJ2-6; 7 nucleotides agree with TRBD1. Germline values: CDR1 SGDLS, CDR2 YYNGEE. The CDR3 runs to 16 residues. V trimming: 4 bases; J trimming: 0 bases; junction bases outside the gene matches: 4. In DNA form, the CDR3 reads TGTGCCAGCAGCTCGGGACAGACCTCTGGGGCCAACGTCCTGACTTTC. It translates to CASSSGQTSGANVLTF.

This rearrangement joins TRBV2 to TRBJ2-5; D uncertain. Between the trimmed V and J ends, which lost 7 bases and 5 bases, there was a span of 8 bases. CDR1 is SNHLY and CDR2 is FYNNEI in the germline V gene. This CDR3 has 11 residues. CDR3 bases: TGTGCCAGCATCTTCGTGGAGACCCAGTACTTC. Residues: CASIFVETQYF. Variable domain in full (rest from reference TRBV2 and TRBJ2-5): EPEVTQTPSHQVTQMGQEVILRCVPISNHLYFYWYRQILGQKVEFLVSFYNNEISEKSEIFDDQFSVERPDGSNFTLKIRSTKLEDSAMYFCASIFVETQYFGPGTRLLVL.

Concerning this clonotype: In this CDR3 the conserved last residue, phenylalanine or tryptophan, is missing, so a read error is likely. V usage is TRBV7-8 and J usage is TRBJ2-3, with TRBD2 matching over 15 bases. Trimming took 5 bases from V and 0 from J; bases not matched to a gene: 6. Germline CDR1 is SGHVS and CDR2 is FQNEAQ. The CDR3 consists of 18 residues. This CDR3 reads CASSPGTSGGKSTDTQYI. CDR3 in DNA: TGTGCCAGCAGCCCCGGGACTAGCGGGGGGAAAAGCACAGATACGCAGTATATT.

This chain uses TRBV18 with TRBJ2-1; TRBD2 is a possible D gene (5 bases). Germline V lookup: CDR1 KGHSH, CDR2 LQKENI. This CDR3 comprises 15 residues. V lost 5 bases, J lost 0 bases, and 11 bases lay in between. CDR3 protein: CASSAGVSSYNEQFF. The CDR3 DNA reads TGTGCCAGCTCAGCCGGGGTAAGCTCCTACAATGAGCAGTTCTTC.

The chain has TRBV29-1 and TRBJ2-7; 7 bases line up with TRBD1. Per germline, CDR1 SQVTM and CDR2 ANQGSEA. CDR3 length equals 14 residues. With 6 bases clipped from V and 3 bases from J, the junction kept 11 bases outside the gene matches. The chain's CDR3 is CSVIRRDRNYEQYF. The CDR3 region has the DNA TGCAGCGTGATTAGAAGGGACAGAAACTACGAGCAGTACTTC.

V gene TRBV20-1 combines with J gene TRBJ2-5; 13 nucleotides agree with TRBD2. CDR1 DFQATT and CDR2 SNEGSKA come from the germline V gene (reference sequence). The CDR3 is 15 residues long. CDR3 in amino acids: CSAPGLAGPQETQYF. CDR3 nucleotides: TGCAGCGCGCCGGGACTAGCGGGGCCCCAAGAGACCCAGTACTTC.

This clonotype has a handful of counts. CDR3 amino acids: CASSEAHPPGVASTYEQYV. Here the CDR3 DNA reads TGTGCCAGCAGTGAAGCCCACCCTCCCGGAGTAGCGTCCACCTACGAGCAGTACGTC. The chain links TRBV25-1 to TRBJ2-7; D perhaps matches TRBD2 (5 bases). Looked up from germline, CDR1 is MGHDK and CDR2 is SYGVNS. The CDR3 has 19 amino acids. V dropped 2 bases and J dropped 2 bases, with 25 bases sitting between them.

This clonotype was seen repeatedly, ten times or more. CDR3 protein: CASSYPRGLSPLHF. As DNA, the CDR3 is TGTGCCAGCAGTTACCCCAGAGGGTTATCACCCCTCCACTTT. The chain combines TRBV5-6 with TRBJ1-6, with D unresolved. V was clipped by 5 bases and J by 10 bases, with 16 bases between them. This CDR3 spans 14 amino acids. Germline CDR1 SGHDT, CDR2 YYEEEE.

This clonotype was observed a handful of times. V is TRBV10-3 and J is TRBJ1-5; D is unclear. The V gene's germline CDR1 is ENHRY and CDR2 SYGVKD. The CDR3 runs 13 residues. The V end lost 0 bases, the J end lost 2 bases, and 2 bases lay between the germline ends. In nucleotides, the CDR3 is TGTGCCATCAGTGAGTCGGGCAATCAGCCCCAGCATTTT. This sequence encodes CAISESGNQPQHF.

In its sample, this clonotype was seen a few times. Here the CDR3 reads CASSQDLLLGPGYTF. The CDR3 DNA follows: TGCGCCAGCAGCCAAGATCTTTTGTTGGGGCCTGGCTACACCTTC. The chain recombines TRBV4-3 with TRBJ1-2; D possibly corresponds to TRBD1 (5 bases). Germline CDR1 and CDR2: LGHNA and YSLEER. The V end lost 0 bases, the J end lost 7 bases, and 15 bases lay between the germline ends. This CDR3 region has 15 residues.

The sample holds a few counts of this clonotype. The V call is TRBV7-2, the J call TRBJ2-5, with D perhaps being TRBD1 or TRBD2 (5 bases each). This CDR3 spans 14 amino acids. The germline CDR1 and CDR2 sequences are SGHTA and FQGNSA. Deletions cut 1 base from V and 6 bases from J, with 12 bases between. Written as DNA, the CDR3 is TGTGCCAGCAGCTTAGAAGTAGGGACGAAGACCCAGTACTTC. Protein sequence: CASSLEVGTKTQYF.

V gene TRBV7-3 combines with J gene TRBJ2-5; a weak D match, TRBD2 (7 bases). Per germline, CDR1 SGHTA and CDR2 FQGTGA. The CDR3 totals 15 residues. The V end was cut by 5 bases, the J end by 4 bases, with 17 bases between. This CDR3 is CASSLGPRGGETQYF. In DNA, the CDR3 is TGTGCCAGCAGCCTAGGGCCAAGGGGGGGAGAGACCCAGTACTTC.